A single TCR beta chain is shown here with its context. Its antigen remains unidentified. This entry comes from a study of shared clonotypes between healthy human individuals. For the study at large: A couple of women and three men aged 18 to 49 made up the donors. CD4 naive and CD4 memory each took three plates per donor, while CD8 naive took two and CD8 memory one.

Germline-derived CDR1 and CDR2 are SGDLS and YYNGEE. Trimming shortened V by 4 bases and J by 7 bases, and 18 bases separated the two germline ends. This CDR3 is built from 14 residues. Findings of the study overall: In having few donors, the study represented limited genetic and exposure-history diversity.

Produced via immunoSEQ multiplex PCR; TCRdb's table is partial and in-frame only. Among over a million clones listed, under 80% were seen once. Into CD45RA+ naive and CD45RA-negative memory subsets, the CD4+ cells were split. This chain links TRBV9 with TRBJ2-7; D is possibly TRBD2 (6 bases). Material: memory CD4+ T cells sorted from blood. Indicated subset: CD45RA-negative fraction. The receptor was isolated from a man aged 18 to 35 in good health. DNA of the CDR3: TGTGCCAGCAGCCCCGGGACTCTCACTCGGGAGCAGTACTTC. Protein: CASSPGTLTREQYF.